This entry lists 25 T cell receptor beta chains sequenced from one sample in a study of blood T cell repertoires in COVID-19. Data came from immunoSEQ multiplex PCR; TCRdb stores just in-frame clones and leaves some out. The table includes some 300,000 clones, more than 70% detected once. What was sequenced was PBMCs or T cells enriched from blood (not recorded which). The source of these receptors is a woman aged 60-75 years in a cohort exposed to, infected with or recovered from COVID-19 (not recorded which).

The chain employs TRBV7-6 and TRBJ2-7; TRBD2 matches 15 bases. The CDR3 spans 16 residues. Trimming at V came to 4 bases and at J to 7 bases, leaving 8 bases not matched to a gene. CDR1 and CDR2 from the germline V gene are SGHVS and FNYEAQ. The CDR3 DNA is TGTGCCAGCAGCTCCCGGACTAGCGGGAGGGCCGCGGAGCAGTACTTC. Its protein is CASSSRTSGRAAEQYF.

The chain uses TRBV6-5 and TRBJ1-1, with a possible D match to TRBD1 (6 bases). Germline V lookup: CDR1 MNHEY, CDR2 SVGAGI. The CDR3 is 14 residues long. The germline V and J ends were trimmed by 6 bases and 1 base, with 12 bases remaining between them. DNA for the CDR3: TGTGCCAGCAGAAGACAGGCGGAGAACACTGAAGCTTTCTTT. Its translation is CASRRQAENTEAFF.

The V gene is TRBV2, the J gene TRBJ2-1; 9 bases map to TRBD2. The CDR3 has 17 residues. Germline-derived CDR1 and CDR2 are SNHLY and FYNNEI. The V and J ends lost 5 bases and 4 bases, in that order; junction bases with no gene match: 12. The CDR3 bases are TGTGCCAGCAGTCCTGAAGGGCGGGAGGGATTTTACAATGAGCAGTTCTTC. The encoded protein is CASSPEGREGFYNEQFF.

The V gene is TRBV5-1, the J gene TRBJ2-7; D perhaps matches TRBD1 (6 bases). V was clipped by 3 bases and J by 2 bases, with 12 bases between them. In germline, CDR1 is SGHRS, CDR2 YFSETQ. The CDR3 is 14 amino acids. In DNA form, the CDR3 reads TGCGCCAGCAGCTCGAACAGGGCCCCCTACGAGCAGTACTTC. Its protein is CASSSNRAPYEQYF.

V gene TRBV18 combines with J gene TRBJ2-7, with TRBD1 identical over 11 bases. CDR1 is KGHSH, CDR2 LQKENI, per germline. V lost 3 bases, J lost 4 bases, and 5 bases stayed unmatched. The CDR3 covers 15 residues. CDR3 in amino acids: CASSPGTGGLYEQYF. DNA of the CDR3: TGTGCCAGCTCACCCGGGACAGGGGGTTTATACGAGCAGTACTTC.

Only a few counts were recorded for this clone. CDR3 loop: CASSLGPGDEQFF. CDR3 DNA: TGTGCCAGCAGCTTAGGACCCGGGGATGAGCAGTTCTTC. The rearrangement joins TRBV7-3 to TRBJ2-1; D might be TRBD2 (5 bases). The germline V gene has CDR1 SGHTA and CDR2 FQGTGA. V lost 2 bases and J lost 8, with 10 bases in between. This CDR3 has 13 amino acids. Together with reference TRBV7-3 and TRBJ2-1, the CDR3 gives the full variable domain: GAGVSQTPSNKVTEKGKYVELRCDPISGHTALYWYRQSLGQGPEFLIYFQGTGAADDSGLPNDRFFAVRPEGSVSTLKIQRTERGDSAVYLCASSLGPGDEQFFGPGTRLTVL.

This rearrangement joins TRBV19 to TRBJ1-2; 7 bases fit TRBD1. Per germline, CDR1 LNHDA and CDR2 SQIVND (reference sequence). V lost 3 bases, J lost 8 bases, and 12 bases stayed unmatched. The CDR3 totals 15 residues. The CDR3 loop reads CASSIRQGGSRGYTF. DNA for the CDR3: TGTGCCAGTAGTATCCGCCAAGGGGGCTCTCGGGGCTACACCTTC. Based on the CDR3 plus reference TRBV19 and TRBJ1-2, the full variable domain is DGGITQSPKYLFRKEGQNVTLSCEQNLNHDAMYWYRQDPGQGLRLIYYSQIVNDFQKGDIAEGYSVSREKKESFPLTVTSAQKNPTAFYLCASSIRQGGSRGYTFGSGTRLTVV.

This clone was observed a handful of times. The V call is TRBV27, the J call TRBJ1-3, with D unresolved. The V gene lost 3 bases and the J gene lost 1 base, with 7 bases spanning the gap. CDR1 and CDR2 from the germline V gene are MNHEY and SMNVEV (reference sequence). This CDR3 has 14 residues. This chain's CDR3 is CASSFTVSGNTIYF. DNA of the CDR3: TGTGCCAGCAGTTTCACAGTTTCTGGAAACACCATATATTTT.

This clone occurred a few times. This chain uses TRBV7-3 with TRBJ1-1; a possible D gene is TRBD1 (5 bases). The length of the CDR3 is 15 residues. Germline-derived CDR1 and CDR2 are SGHTA and FQGTGA. Trimming removed 2 bases from V and 2 bases from J, with 12 bases in between. The CDR3 sequence is CASSLGTGVNTEAFF. The CDR3 DNA is TGTGCCAGCAGCTTAGGTACGGGGGTAAACACTGAAGCTTTCTTT.

This chain links TRBV18 with TRBJ2-7; the D gene is possibly TRBD2 (6 bases). Trimming stripped 3 bases from V and 1 base from J, with 13 bases between. CDR1 is KGHSH and CDR2 is LQKENI in the germline V gene. This CDR3 is built from 15 residues. The CDR3 DNA sequence: TGTGCCAGCTCACCGGCCGGGACTGGATCCTACGAGCAGTACTTC. It yields the protein CASSPAGTGSYEQYF. The whole variable domain, remainder taken from reference TRBV18 and TRBJ2-7, is NAGVMQNPRHLVRRRGQEARLRCSPMKGHSHVYWYRQLPEEGLKFMVYLQKENIIDESGMPKERFSAEFPKEGPSILRIQQVVRGDSAAYFCASSPAGTGSYEQYFGPGTRLTVT.

V usage is TRBV5-4 and J usage is TRBJ1-2; 10 bases map to TRBD1. Germline V gene data show CDR1 as SGHNT and CDR2 as YYREEE (reference sequence). The CDR3 extends over 14 amino acids. J lost 4 bases, V lost 5 bases, and 5 bases had no gene match. The CDR3 region has the DNA TGTGCCAGCAGTTGGACAGGGGGAGGCTATGGCTACACCTTC. Translating it yields CASSWTGGGYGYTF.

The gene calls are TRBV28 and TRBJ2-5; D possibly corresponds to TRBD2 (6 bases). CDR3 length: 14 residues. Germline CDR1 reads MDHEN; CDR2 reads SYDVKM. The ends were cut back, 5 bases at V and 10 bases at J, with 20 bases in the middle. CDR3 DNA: TGTGCCAGCAGTCCGACTGCGCTGACTAGTTTCCAGTACTTC. It specifies CASSPTALTSFQYF.

The chain is built from TRBV6-2 or TRBV6-3 and TRBJ2-5; no clear D. V shed 5 bases and J shed 1 base, with 17 bases lying between them. The CDR3 sequence is 16 residues long. Germline lookup yields CDR1 MNHEY and CDR2 SVGEGT. CDR3 coding DNA: TGTGCCAGCAGTCTCCGTGCGGAGCGCCTCCAAGAGACCCAGTACTTC. It codes for CASSLRAERLQETQYF.

The rearrangement links TRBV28 to TRBJ2-7; 11 bases line up with TRBD1. J was trimmed by 4 bases and V by 5 bases; bases with no gene match: 16. Germline V gene lookup returns CDR1 MDHEN and CDR2 SYDVKM. The CDR3 extends over 18 amino acids. This CDR3 is CASSPPRGGQGVRYEQYF. For the CDR3, the DNA is TGTGCCAGCAGTCCACCGCGGGGGGGACAGGGGGTAAGATACGAGCAGTACTTC.

This CDR3 is CASSHRGQETQYF. The CDR3 bases are TGTGCCAGCTCGCACCGGGGCCAAGAGACCCAGTACTTC. The chain couples TRBV18 to TRBJ2-5; D might be TRBD2 (5 bases). CDR1 is KGHSH, CDR2 LQKENI, per germline. The CDR3 sequence is 13 residues long. The ends were cut back, 6 bases at V and 1 base at J, with 9 bases in the middle.

This clone was seen only a few times. V gene TRBV6-2 or TRBV6-3 combines with J gene TRBJ1-4; perhaps TRBD1 as D (5 bases). The germline V gene has CDR1 MNHEY and CDR2 SVGEGT. The CDR3 has 15 amino acids. V was cut by 5 bases and J by 8 bases, with 18 bases left in between. The CDR3 DNA reads as TGTGCCAGCAGTCTTGGTGCGACGGGGGTGGAAAAACTGTTTTTT. Translated, it gives CASSLGATGVEKLFF.

This chain uses TRBV12-3 or TRBV12-4 with TRBJ2-7, with TRBD1 matching 8 bases. The CDR3 contains 13 residues. Trimming at V came to 5 bases and at J to 0 bases, leaving 0 bases not matched to a gene. The CDR3 is CASSGTGSYEQYF. The CDR3 DNA is TGTGCCAGCAGTGGGACAGGCTCCTACGAGCAGTACTTC.

The chain carries TRBV24-1 and TRBJ2-2; maybe TRBD2 (5 bases). Trimming took 0 bases from V and 5 from J, leaving 9 bases between them. The CDR3 has 15 amino acids. Germline V CDR1 and CDR2: KGHDR, SFDVKD. The CDR3 region has the DNA TGTGCCACCAGTGATTTGAGGCCGGGGACCGGGGAGCTGTTTTTT. The encoded protein is CATSDLRPGTGELFF.

The chain combines TRBV5-1 with TRBJ2-5; TRBD2 is a possible D gene (6 bases). V lost 2 bases and J 2 bases, leaving 10 bases between the germline ends. The CDR3 covers 14 residues. Per the germline V gene, CDR1 is SGHRS and CDR2 is YFSETQ. DNA for the CDR3: TGCGCCAGCAGCTTTGGGGGAGGACAAGAGACCCAGTACTTC. Translating gives CASSFGGGQETQYF. The whole variable domain, remainder taken from reference TRBV5-1 and TRBJ2-5, is KAGVTQTPRYLIKTRGQQVTLSCSPISGHRSVSWYQQTPGQGLQFLFEYFSETQRNKGNFPGRFSGRQFSNSRSEMNVSTLELGDSALYLCASSFGGGQETQYFGPGTRLLVL.

V usage is TRBV21-1 and J usage is TRBJ1-2; the table's D call, TRBD1, has no DNA check behind it. TRBV21-1 is shown as a pseudogene. The CDR3 length is 14 residues. As DNA, the CDR3 is TGTGCCAGCAGCAAAACGCAGGGGTTGTATGGCTACACCTTC. Protein: CASSKTQGLYGYTF.

V usage is TRBV19 and J usage is TRBJ2-1, with D perhaps TRBD2 (5 bases). V lost 4 bases to trimming and J lost 7 bases, with 14 bases between them. CDR1 LNHDA and CDR2 SQIVND come from the germline V gene (reference sequence). This CDR3 comprises 14 residues. CDR3 region: CASSSLERGNEQFF. The CDR3 DNA reads as TGTGCCAGTAGTAGCCTAGAGAGAGGGAATGAGCAGTTCTTC.

Only a few counts were recorded for this clone. The V call is TRBV30, the J call TRBJ1-6; D may be TRBD1 (5 bases). The V and J ends lost 4 bases and 7 bases respectively, with 8 bases between them. Germline V gene data show CDR1 as GTSNPN and CDR2 as SVGIG (reference sequence). The CDR3 covers 12 residues. The DNA of the CDR3 is TGTGCCTGGACAGGGAAGAATTCACCCCTCCACTTT. Translating gives CAWTGKNSPLHF.

For this clone: At one end, the junction sequence differs from germline, possibly due to a read error. The chain is built from TRBV7-7 and TRBJ2-3, with no clear D. The CDR3 is 15 amino acids. Germline CDR1 reads SSHAT; CDR2 reads FNYEAQ (reference sequence). CDR3 coding DNA: TGTGCTAGCAGTCGAACAGAGCAAAGCACAGATACGCAGTATTTT. This translates into CASSRTEQSTDTQYF.

The chain has TRBV30 and TRBJ1-2; 7 positions match TRBD1. Per the germline V gene, CDR1 is GTSNPN and CDR2 is SVGIG (reference sequence). Trimming removed 1 base from V and 8 bases from J; junction bases left unmatched: 7. This CDR3 region has 13 residues. DNA for the CDR3: TGTGCCTGGAGTGCCGACGGACAGGAGGGCTACACCTTC. Translation gives CAWSADGQEGYTF.

V is TRBV2 and J is TRBJ1-5; weak D call: TRBD1 (5 bases). This CDR3 region has 15 residues. The germline V gene has CDR1 SNHLY and CDR2 FYNNEI. V was shortened by 7 bases and J by 7 bases, with 20 bases between the two germline ends. The CDR3 DNA reads as TGTGCCAGCACCAGAGAAGGTGGGGCAGGACAGCCCCAGCATTTT. It specifies CASTREGGAGQPQHF.